This TCR beta chain was found in a study of blood T cell repertoires in COVID-19. This clone turned up a few times. V lost 1 base and J 0 bases, leaving 19 bases between the germline ends. This CDR3 comprises 19 residues. Germline loops: CDR1 MNHNS, CDR2 SASEGT. TCRdb keeps only in-frame clones here, not all; method: immunoSEQ multiplex PCR. The sample records tens of thousands of clones, approximately 79% being singletons. This rearrangement joins TRBV6-1 to TRBJ1-5, with D tentatively TRBD1 (6 bases). The receptor comes from a man between 65 and 79 years old with acute or convalescent COVID-19. The sample taken for sequencing was peripheral blood. CDR3 sequence: CASSEVIGSGVLSNQPQHF. The CDR3 nucleotides read TGTGCCAGCAGTGAAGTCATAGGGTCAGGGGTTCTTAGCAATCAGCCCCAGCATTTT.